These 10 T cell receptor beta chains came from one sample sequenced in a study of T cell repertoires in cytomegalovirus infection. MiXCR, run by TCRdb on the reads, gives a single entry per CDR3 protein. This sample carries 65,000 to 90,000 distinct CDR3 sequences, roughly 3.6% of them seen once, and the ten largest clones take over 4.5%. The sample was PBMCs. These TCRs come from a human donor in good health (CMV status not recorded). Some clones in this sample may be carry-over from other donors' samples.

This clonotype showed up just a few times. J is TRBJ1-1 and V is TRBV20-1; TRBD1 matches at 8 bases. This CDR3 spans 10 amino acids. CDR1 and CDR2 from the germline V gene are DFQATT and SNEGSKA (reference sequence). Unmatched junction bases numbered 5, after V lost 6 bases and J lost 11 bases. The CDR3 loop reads CSAPDRVAFF. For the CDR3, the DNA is TGCAGTGCCCCGGACAGGGTCGCTTTCTTT.

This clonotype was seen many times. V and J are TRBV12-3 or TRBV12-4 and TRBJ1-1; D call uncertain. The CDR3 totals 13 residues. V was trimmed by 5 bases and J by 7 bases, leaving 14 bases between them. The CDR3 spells CASSVKGSGEAFF. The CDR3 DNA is TGTGCCAGCAGTGTAAAGGGTAGTGGTGAAGCTTTCTTT.

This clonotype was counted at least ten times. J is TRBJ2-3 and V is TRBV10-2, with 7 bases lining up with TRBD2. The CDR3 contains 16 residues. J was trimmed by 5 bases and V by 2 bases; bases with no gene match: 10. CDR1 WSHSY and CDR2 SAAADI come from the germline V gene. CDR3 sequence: CASSEPTVGEGDTQYF. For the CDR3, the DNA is TGCGCCAGCAGTGAGCCAACCGTTGGGGAGGGAGATACGCAGTATTTT.

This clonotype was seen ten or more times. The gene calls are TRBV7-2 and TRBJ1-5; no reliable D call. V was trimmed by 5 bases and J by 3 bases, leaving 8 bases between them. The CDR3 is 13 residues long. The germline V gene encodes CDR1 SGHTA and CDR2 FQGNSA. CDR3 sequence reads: CASSRDINQPQHF. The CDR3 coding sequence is TGTGCCAGCAGCCGAGACATCAATCAGCCCCAGCATTTT.

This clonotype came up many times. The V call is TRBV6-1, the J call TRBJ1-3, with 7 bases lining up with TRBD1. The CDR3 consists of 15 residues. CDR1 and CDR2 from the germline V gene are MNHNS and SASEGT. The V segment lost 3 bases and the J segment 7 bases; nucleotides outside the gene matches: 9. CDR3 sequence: CASSESTGRWNTIYF. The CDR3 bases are TGTGCCAGCAGTGAGTCGACAGGGCGTTGGAACACCATATATTTT.

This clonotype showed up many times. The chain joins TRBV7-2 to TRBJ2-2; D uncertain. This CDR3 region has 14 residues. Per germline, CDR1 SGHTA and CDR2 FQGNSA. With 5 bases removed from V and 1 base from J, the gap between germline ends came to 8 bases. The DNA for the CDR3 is TGTGCCAGCAGCACCCAATGGAACACCGGGGAGCTGTTTTTT. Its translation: CASSTQWNTGELFF. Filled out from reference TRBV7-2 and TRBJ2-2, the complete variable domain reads GAGVSQSPSNKVTEKGKDVELRCDPISGHTALYWYRQSLGQGLEFLIYFQGNSAPDKSGLPSDRFSAERTGGSVSTLTIQRTQQEDSAVYLCASSTQWNTGELFFGEGSRLTVL.

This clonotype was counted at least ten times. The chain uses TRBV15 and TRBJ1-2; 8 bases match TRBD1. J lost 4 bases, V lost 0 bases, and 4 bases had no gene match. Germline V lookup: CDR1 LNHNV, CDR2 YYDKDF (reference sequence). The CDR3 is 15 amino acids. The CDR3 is CATSRDKDRVYGYTF. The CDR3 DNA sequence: TGTGCCACCAGCAGAGATAAGGACAGGGTCTATGGCTACACCTTC.

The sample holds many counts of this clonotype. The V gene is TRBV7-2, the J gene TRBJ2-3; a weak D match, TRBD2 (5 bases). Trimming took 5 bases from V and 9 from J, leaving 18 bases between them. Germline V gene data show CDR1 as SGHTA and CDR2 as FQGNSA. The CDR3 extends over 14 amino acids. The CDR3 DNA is TGTGCCAGCAGCCCCGAGGACTTTCCCGGAACGCAGTATTTT. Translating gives CASSPEDFPGTQYF. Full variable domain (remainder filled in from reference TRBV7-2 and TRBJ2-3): GAGVSQSPSNKVTEKGKDVELRCDPISGHTALYWYRQSLGQGLEFLIYFQGNSAPDKSGLPSDRFSAERTGGSVSTLTIQRTQQEDSAVYLCASSPEDFPGTQYFGPGTRLTVL.

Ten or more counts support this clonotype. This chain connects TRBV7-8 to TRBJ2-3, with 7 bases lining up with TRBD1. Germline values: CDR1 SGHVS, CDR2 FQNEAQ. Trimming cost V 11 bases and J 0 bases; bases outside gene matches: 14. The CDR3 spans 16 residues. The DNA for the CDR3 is TGTGCCGCCTCTCGCTTGCCGGGACAGAGCACAGATACGCAGTATTTT. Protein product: CAASRLPGQSTDTQYF.

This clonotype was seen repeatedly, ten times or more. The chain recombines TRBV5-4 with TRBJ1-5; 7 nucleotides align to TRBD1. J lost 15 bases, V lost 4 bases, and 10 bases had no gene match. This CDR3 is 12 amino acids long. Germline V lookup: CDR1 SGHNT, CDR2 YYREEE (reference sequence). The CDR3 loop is CASSPGDREWHF. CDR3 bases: TGTGCCAGCAGCCCTGGAGACAGGGAATGGCATTTT.